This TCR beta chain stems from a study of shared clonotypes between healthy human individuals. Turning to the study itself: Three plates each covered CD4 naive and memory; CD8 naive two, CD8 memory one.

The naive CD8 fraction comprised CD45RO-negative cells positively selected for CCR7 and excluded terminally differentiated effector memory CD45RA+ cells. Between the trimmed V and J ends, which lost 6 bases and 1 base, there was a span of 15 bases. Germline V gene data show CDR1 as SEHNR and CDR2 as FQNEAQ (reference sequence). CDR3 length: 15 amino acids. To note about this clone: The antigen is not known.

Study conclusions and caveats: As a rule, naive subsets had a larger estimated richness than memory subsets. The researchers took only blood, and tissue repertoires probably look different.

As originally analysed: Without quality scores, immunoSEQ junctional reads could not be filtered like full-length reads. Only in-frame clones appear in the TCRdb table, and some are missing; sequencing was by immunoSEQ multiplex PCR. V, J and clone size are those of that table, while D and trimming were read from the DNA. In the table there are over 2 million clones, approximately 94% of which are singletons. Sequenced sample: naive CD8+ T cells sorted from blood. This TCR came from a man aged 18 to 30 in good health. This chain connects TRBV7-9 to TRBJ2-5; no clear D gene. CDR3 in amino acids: CASSQLDGFQETQYF. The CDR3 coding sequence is TGTGCCAGCAGTCAACTGGACGGGTTCCAAGAGACCCAGTACTTC. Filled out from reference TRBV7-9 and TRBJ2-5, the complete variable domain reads DTGVSQNPRHKITKRGQNVTFRCDPISEHNRLYWYRQTLGQGPEFLTYFQNEAQLEKSRLLSDRFSAERPKGSFSTLEIQRTEQGDSAMYLCASSQLDGFQETQYFGPGTRLLVL.